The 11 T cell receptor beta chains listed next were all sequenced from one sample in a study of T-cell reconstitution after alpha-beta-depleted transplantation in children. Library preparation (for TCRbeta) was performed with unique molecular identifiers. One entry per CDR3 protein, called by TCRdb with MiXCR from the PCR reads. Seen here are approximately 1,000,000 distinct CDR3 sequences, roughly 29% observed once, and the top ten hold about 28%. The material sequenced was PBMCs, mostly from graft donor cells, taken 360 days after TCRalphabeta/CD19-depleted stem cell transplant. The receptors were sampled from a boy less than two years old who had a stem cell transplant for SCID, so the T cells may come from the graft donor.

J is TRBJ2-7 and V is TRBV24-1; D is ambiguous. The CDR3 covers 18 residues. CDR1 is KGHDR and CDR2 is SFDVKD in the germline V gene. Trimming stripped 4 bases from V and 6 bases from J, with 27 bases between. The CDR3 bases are TGTGCCACCAGTGACCTGTTGGGTCTAGTGGAATTCCCGCTCGAGCAGTACTTC. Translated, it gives CATSDLLGLVEFPLEQYF.

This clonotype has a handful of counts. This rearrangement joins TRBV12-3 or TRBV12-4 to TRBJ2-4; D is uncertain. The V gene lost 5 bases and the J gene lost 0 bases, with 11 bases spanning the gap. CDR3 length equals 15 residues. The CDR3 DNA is TGTGCCAGCAGTCCCAGAATTTTAGCCAAAAACATTCAGTACTTC. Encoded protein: CASSPRILAKNIQYF.

The CDR3 sequence: CASNLSPLAGAFSYQETQYF. The CDR3 nucleotides read TGTGCCAGCAACCTGTCCCCTCTAGCGGGGGCCTTCTCATACCAAGAGACCCAGTACTTC. V gene TRBV28 combines with J gene TRBJ2-5; 10 bases are a match to TRBD2. The CDR3 has 20 amino acids. Looked up from germline, CDR1 is MDHEN and CDR2 is SYDVKM. The V gene end was trimmed by 7 bases and the J gene end by 0 bases; junction bases not matched to a gene: 20.

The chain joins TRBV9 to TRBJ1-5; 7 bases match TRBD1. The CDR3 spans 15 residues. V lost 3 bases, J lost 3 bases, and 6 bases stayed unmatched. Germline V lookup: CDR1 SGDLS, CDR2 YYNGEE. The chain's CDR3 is CASSANRGDNQPQHF. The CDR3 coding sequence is TGTGCCAGCAGCGCGAACAGGGGTGACAATCAGCCCCAGCATTTT.

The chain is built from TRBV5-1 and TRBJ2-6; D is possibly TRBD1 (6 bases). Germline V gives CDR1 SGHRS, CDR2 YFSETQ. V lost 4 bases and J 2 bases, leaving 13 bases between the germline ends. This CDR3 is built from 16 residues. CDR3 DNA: TGCGCCAGCAGCGTGGGGGACACTACTGGGGCCAACGTCCTGACTTTC. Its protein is CASSVGDTTGANVLTF.

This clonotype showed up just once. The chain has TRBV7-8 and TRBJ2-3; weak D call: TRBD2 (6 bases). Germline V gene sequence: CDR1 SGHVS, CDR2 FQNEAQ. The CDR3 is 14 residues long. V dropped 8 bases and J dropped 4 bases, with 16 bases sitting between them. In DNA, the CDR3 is TGTGCCAGCTTTCCGCTCGGGGGACCAGATACGCAGTATTTT. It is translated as CASFPLGGPDTQYF.

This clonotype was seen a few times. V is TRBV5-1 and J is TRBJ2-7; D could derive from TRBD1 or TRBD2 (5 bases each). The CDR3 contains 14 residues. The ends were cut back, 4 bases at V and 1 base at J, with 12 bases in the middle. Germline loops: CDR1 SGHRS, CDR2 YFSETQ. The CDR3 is CASSRSGPSYEQYF. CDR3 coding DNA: TGCGCCAGCAGCCGATCGGGACCGTCCTACGAGCAGTACTTC.

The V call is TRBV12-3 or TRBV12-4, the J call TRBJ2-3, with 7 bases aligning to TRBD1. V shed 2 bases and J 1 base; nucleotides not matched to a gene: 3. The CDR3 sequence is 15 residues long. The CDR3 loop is CASSLFTGGTDTQYF. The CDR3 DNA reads TGTGCCAGCAGTTTATTTACAGGGGGCACAGATACGCAGTATTTT.

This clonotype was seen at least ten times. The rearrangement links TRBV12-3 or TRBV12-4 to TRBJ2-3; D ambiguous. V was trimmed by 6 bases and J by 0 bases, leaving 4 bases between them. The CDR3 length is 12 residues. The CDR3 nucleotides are TGTGCCAGCAGCCGGAGCACAGATACGCAGTATTTT. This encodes CASSRSTDTQYF.

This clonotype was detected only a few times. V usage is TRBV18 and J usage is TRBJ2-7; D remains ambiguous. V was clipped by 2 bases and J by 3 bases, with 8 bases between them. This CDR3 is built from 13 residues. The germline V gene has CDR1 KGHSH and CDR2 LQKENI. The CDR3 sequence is CASSPKSDYEQYF. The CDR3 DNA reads TGTGCCAGCTCACCAAAGTCCGACTACGAGCAGTACTTC.

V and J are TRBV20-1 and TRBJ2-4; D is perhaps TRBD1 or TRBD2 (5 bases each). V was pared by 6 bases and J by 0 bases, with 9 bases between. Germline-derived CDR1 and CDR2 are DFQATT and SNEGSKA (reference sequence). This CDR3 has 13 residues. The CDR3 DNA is TGCAGTGCGGGACCATTAGCCAAAAACATTCAGTACTTC. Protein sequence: CSAGPLAKNIQYF.